There are a few counts of the clone carrying this T cell receptor (beta chain). Its antigen is unidentified. The data belong to a study of T-cell memory formation after mild COVID-19. Whole-study context: Largely donor-specific TCR clusters were found.

TCRdb analysed the 5' RACE reads with MiXCR anew, one entry per CDR3 protein. The table has 450,000 to 650,000 distinct CDR3 sequences, about a fifth seen once. Study results and limitations: Largely, contracting CD4+ clones fell within CM and EM, and contracting CD8+ clones within EMRA. Clones contracting over day 15 to 85 were CD4/CD8 balanced, with later expanders leaning CD4+.

Germline V CDR1 and CDR2: MNHEY, SVGEGT. V was trimmed by 6 bases and J by 7 bases, leaving 12 bases between them. This CDR3 has 12 amino acids. Material for sequencing was PBMCs or a T cell subset sorted from them (not recorded which). This sequence was found in an adult woman who had mild COVID-19 (a few samples of this study predate the infection). Cell type and time point are not known. The V call is TRBV6-2 or TRBV6-3, the J call TRBJ1-2; tentatively, D is TRBD1 (5 bases). CDR3 region: CASSRDLSGYTF. CDR3 in DNA: TGTGCCAGCAGCCGGGACTTGTCTGGCTACACCTTC.